Here is one TCR beta chain with its context. Its antigen is unidentified. Vbeta (60) and Jbeta (13) primers were used in the PCR. Only in-frame clones appear in the TCRdb table, and some are missing; sequencing was by immunoSEQ multiplex PCR. Of 100,000 to 150,000 clones in the sample, nearly 85% were seen once. The entry originates in a study of cytomegalovirus exposure and HLA in healthy donors. Study-wide results and limits: When analyzed later, a missense DCLRE1C variant was found to be linked to TCR beta V- and J-gene trimming. A previous analysis found most TCR beta V segments productive roughly 87% or roughly 30% of the time. Accurate predictions that matched the HLA-A and HLA-B alleles of most subjects were reportedly made from TCR beta sequences. Rarity marked most TCR sequences, yet some public TCRs occurred in many donors.

This CDR3 has 14 residues. Germline CDR1 and CDR2: SGHDT and YYEEEE. V gave up 1 base and J gave up 4 bases, with 11 bases separating them. The rearrangement uses TRBV5-6 and TRBJ1-1; a possible D gene is TRBD1 (6 bases). The sequence was obtained from a boy aged 5-17 years in good health and CMV-seronegative. The sequenced sample was PBMCs. CDR3 residues: CASSLTGQTTEAFF. CDR3 coding DNA: TGTGCCAGCAGCTTGACTGGACAGACCACTGAAGCTTTCTTT.